This paragraph covers one T cell receptor beta chain sequence. Its specificity is unknown. A history of autoimmune disease or systemic immunosuppression excluded patients. This record comes from a study of OX40 agonist ivuxolimab in advanced cancers. Study information: Patients assigned to dose escalation were diagnosed with hepatocellular carcinoma, melanoma, renal cell or head and neck cancer. Of mixed ages from about 20 to 80 and averaging about 60 years, the group was approximately 84% male. Study outcomes and limitations: Some nonresponders also had low normalized T-cell clonal expansion.

Libraries were prepared by immunoSEQ multiplex PCR; TCRdb keeps only in-frame clonotypes and omits some of them. The sample includes around 44,000 clones, roughly 90% of them seen just once. V lost 2 bases, J lost 7 bases, and 9 bases lay in between. Germline V gene data show CDR1 as SGHTA and CDR2 as FQGTGA. The CDR3 length is 13 residues. The receptor was derived from an adult with an advanced solid tumor such as melanoma, head and neck, liver or kidney cancer. V is TRBV7-3 and J is TRBJ2-1; the D gene is possibly TRBD2 (6 bases). The specimen comprised CD4+ or CD8+ T cells sorted from blood, sampled in a trial of the OX40 agonist ivuxolimab. The CDR3 region is CASSLGAGNEQFF. The CDR3 coding sequence is TGTGCCAGCAGCTTAGGGGCGGGGAATGAGCAGTTCTTC.